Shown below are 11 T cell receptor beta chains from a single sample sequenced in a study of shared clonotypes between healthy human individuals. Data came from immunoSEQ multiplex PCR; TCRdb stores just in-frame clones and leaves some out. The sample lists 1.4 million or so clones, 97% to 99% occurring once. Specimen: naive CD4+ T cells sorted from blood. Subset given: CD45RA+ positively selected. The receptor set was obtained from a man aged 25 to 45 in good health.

The CDR3 is CASSLVLAGGAGELFF. The CDR3, as DNA: TGTGCCAGCAGCTTAGTGCTAGCGGGAGGTGCCGGGGAGCTGTTTTTT. The chain recombines TRBV7-9 with TRBJ2-2; 11 bases align to TRBD2. Losses at the gene ends were 1 base for V and 6 bases for J; bases not matched to a gene: 4. This CDR3 contains 16 residues. Germline loops: CDR1 SEHNR, CDR2 FQNEAQ (reference sequence).

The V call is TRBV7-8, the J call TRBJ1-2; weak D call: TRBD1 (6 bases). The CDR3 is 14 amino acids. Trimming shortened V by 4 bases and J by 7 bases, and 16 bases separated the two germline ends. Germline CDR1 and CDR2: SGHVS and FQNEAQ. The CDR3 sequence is CASSSTGQSLGYTF. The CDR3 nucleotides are TGTGCCAGCAGCTCTACTGGACAGAGTCTTGGCTACACCTTC.

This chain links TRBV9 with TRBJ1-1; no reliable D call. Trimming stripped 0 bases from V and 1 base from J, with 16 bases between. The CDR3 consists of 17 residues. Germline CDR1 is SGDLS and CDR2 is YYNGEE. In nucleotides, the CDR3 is TGTGCCAGCAGCGTAGGGTCGGTATTTGTCGGGAACACTGAAGCTTTCTTT. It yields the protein CASSVGSVFVGNTEAFF.

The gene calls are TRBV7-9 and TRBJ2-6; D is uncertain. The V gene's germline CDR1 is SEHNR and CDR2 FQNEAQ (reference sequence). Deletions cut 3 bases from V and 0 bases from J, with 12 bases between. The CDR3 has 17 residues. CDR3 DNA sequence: TGTGCCAGCAGCTTCCCTTCCGGCGGCTCTGGGGCCAACGTCCTGACTTTC. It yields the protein CASSFPSGGSGANVLTF.

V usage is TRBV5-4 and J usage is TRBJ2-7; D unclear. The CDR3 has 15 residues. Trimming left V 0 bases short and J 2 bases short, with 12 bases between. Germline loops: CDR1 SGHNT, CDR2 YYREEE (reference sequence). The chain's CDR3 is CASSLDVGRTYEQYF. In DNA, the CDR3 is TGTGCCAGCAGCTTGGATGTAGGGCGCACCTACGAGCAGTACTTC.

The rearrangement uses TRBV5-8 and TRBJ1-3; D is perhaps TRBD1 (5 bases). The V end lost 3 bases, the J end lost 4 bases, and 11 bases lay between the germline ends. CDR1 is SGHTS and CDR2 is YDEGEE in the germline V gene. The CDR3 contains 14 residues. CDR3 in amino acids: CASSWDGVGNTIYF. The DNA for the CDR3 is TGTGCCAGCAGCTGGGACGGCGTGGGAAACACCATATATTTT.

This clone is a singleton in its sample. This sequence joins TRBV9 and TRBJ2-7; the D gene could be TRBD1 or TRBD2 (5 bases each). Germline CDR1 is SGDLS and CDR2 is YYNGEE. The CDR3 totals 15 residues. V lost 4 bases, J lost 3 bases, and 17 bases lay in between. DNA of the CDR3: TGTGCCAGCAGCATAATACCGGGACCTTTCTACGAGCAGTACTTC. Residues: CASSIIPGPFYEQYF.

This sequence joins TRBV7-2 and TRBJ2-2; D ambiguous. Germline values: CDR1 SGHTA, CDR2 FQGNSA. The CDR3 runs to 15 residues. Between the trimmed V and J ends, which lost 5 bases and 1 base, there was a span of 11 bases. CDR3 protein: CASSPQSGNTGELFF. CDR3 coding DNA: TGTGCCAGCAGCCCCCAATCGGGGAACACCGGGGAGCTGTTTTTT.

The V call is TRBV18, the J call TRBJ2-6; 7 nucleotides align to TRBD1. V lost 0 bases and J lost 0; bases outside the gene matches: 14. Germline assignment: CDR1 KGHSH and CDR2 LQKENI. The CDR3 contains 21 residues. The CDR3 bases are TGTGCCAGCTCACCACCGCTTTTGACAGGGACGGGGAGCTCTGGGGCCAACGTCCTGACTTTC. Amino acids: CASSPPLLTGTGSSGANVLTF.

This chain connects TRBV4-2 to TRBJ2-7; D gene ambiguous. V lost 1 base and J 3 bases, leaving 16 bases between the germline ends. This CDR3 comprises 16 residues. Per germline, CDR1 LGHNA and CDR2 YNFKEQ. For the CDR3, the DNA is TGTGCCAGCAGCCAAGGAAGTGGTAGTACGAGCTACGAGCAGTACTTC. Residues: CASSQGSGSTSYEQYF.

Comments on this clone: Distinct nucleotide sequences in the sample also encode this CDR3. The CDR3 here is CASSLVSGNTGELFF. In DNA form, the CDR3 reads TGCGCCAGCAGCTTGGTTTCGGGAAACACCGGGGAGCTGTTTTTT. V is TRBV5-1 and J is TRBJ2-2, with a tentative D call TRBD2 (5 bases). The V gene's germline CDR1 is SGHRS and CDR2 YFSETQ. Trimming took 0 bases from V and 2 from J, leaving 8 bases between them. The CDR3 contains 15 residues.